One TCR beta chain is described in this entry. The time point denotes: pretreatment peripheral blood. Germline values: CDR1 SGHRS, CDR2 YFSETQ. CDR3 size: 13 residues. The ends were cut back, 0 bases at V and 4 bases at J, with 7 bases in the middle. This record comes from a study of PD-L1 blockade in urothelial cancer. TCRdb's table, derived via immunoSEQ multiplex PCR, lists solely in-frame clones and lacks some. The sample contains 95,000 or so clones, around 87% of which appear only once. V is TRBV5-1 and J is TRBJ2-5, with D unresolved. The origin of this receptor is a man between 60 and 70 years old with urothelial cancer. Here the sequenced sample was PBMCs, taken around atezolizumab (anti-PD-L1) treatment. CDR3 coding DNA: TGCGCCAGCAGCTTGGGTCCGTCAGAGACCCAGTACTTC. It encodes CASSLGPSETQYF.